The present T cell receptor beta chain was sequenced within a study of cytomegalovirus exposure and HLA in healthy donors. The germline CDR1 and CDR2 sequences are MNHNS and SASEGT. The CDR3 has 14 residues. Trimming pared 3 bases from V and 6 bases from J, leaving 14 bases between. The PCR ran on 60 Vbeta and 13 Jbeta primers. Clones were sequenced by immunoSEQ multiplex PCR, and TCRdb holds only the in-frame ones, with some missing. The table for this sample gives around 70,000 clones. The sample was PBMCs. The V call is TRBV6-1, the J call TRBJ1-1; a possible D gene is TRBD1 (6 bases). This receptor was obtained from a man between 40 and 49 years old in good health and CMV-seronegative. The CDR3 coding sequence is TGTGCCAGCAGTGAGAGCAGGGGAAGGGCTGAAGCTTTCTTT. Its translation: CASSESRGRAEAFF.